A selection of T cell receptor beta chains follows, all from one sample in a study of T cell responses to AZD1222 COVID-19 vaccine. Produced via immunoSEQ multiplex PCR; TCRdb's table is partial and in-frame only. Of fewer than 150,000 clones in the sample, 90% are singletons; the top ten hold approximately 1.8%. The source material was peripheral blood, sampled 28 days after the second AZD1222 dose. All receptors derive from an adult who received the AZD1222 COVID-19 vaccine. Each CDR3 is given with its conserved first and last residue. The order of the fields is clone size, V gene, D gene, J gene, CDR3 protein, CDR3 DNA. The D gene is left open where the match is weak. Size tells how often a clone was seen (once, few, many) or the class of an expanded clone, and some rows leave it out.

size: -
V: TRBV14
D: -
J: TRBJ2-1
CDR3: CASSQGVAAEQFF
DNA: TGTGCCAGCAGCCAAGGGGTGGCGGCCGAGCAGTTCTTC

size: -
V: TRBV9
D: -
J: TRBJ2-5
CDR3: CASSVGGNPQETQYF
DNA: TGTGCCAGCAGCGTAGGGGGGAACCCGCAAGAGACCCAGTACTTC

size: few
V: TRBV27
D: TRBD1
J: TRBJ1-2
CDR3: CASSLRGQLTSVDFGYTF
DNA: TGTGCCAGCAGCCTAAGGGGACAGCTGACTTCCGTCGATTTCGGCTACACCTTC

size: few
V: TRBV3-1/TRBV3-2
D: -
J: TRBJ1-1
CDR3: CASSQEQMGRSFF
DNA: TGTGCCAGCAGCCAAGAACAGATGGGTCGGTCTTTCTTT

size: -
V: TRBV7-6
D: TRBD1
J: TRBJ2-2
CDR3: CASSPRQGTGELFF
DNA: TGTGCCAGCAGCCCACGACAGGGGACCGGGGAGCTGTTTTTT

size: -
V: TRBV7-8
D: -
J: TRBJ1-5
CDR3: CASSFQGGRQPQHF
DNA: TGTGCCAGCAGCTTTCAGGGTGGCCGTCAGCCCCAGCATTTT

size: -
V: TRBV19
D: TRBD1
J: TRBJ1-2
CDR3: CASRPGTGLYGYTF
DNA: TGTGCCAGTAGGCCAGGGACAGGTCTCTATGGCTACACCTTC

size: -
V: TRBV6-2/TRBV6-3
D: TRBD2
J: TRBJ2-7
CDR3: CASSRPAGVSYEQYF
DNA: TGTGCCAGCAGTCGTCCAGCGGGAGTATCCTACGAGCAGTACTTC

size: -
V: TRBV27
D: TRBD2
J: TRBJ2-6
CDR3: CASSLLAGAVGANVLTF
DNA: TGTGCCAGCAGTCTTCTAGCGGGAGCGGTTGGGGCCAACGTCCTGACTTTC

size: -
V: TRBV10-1
D: TRBD2
J: TRBJ2-1
CDR3: CASSFRGTSGSDEQFF
DNA: TGCGCCAGCAGTTTTAGAGGGACTAGCGGGAGCGATGAGCAGTTCTTC

size: -
V: TRBV7-8
D: -
J: TRBJ1-1
CDR3: CASSLGGMNTEAFF
DNA: TGTGCCAGCAGCTTAGGGGGCATGAACACTGAAGCTTTCTTT

size: -
V: TRBV29-1
D: TRBD2
J: TRBJ2-7
CDR3: CSVGGVRPGYEQYF
DNA: TGCAGCGTCGGGGGGGTTCGCCCGGGCTACGAGCAGTACTTC